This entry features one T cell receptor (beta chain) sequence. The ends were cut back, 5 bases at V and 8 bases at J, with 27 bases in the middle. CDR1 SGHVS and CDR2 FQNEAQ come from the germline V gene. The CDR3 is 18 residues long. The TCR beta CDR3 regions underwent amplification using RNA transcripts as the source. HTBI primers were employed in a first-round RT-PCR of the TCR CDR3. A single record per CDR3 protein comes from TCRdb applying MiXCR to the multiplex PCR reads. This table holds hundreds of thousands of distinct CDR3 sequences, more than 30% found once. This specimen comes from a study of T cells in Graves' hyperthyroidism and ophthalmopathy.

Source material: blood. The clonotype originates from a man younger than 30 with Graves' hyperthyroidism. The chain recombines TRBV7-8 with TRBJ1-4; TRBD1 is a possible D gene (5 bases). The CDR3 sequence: CASSLRRGQVMLPEKLFF. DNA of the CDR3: TGTGCCAGCAGCCTCCGACGGGGCCAGGTTATGCTTCCCGAAAAACTGTTTTTT.